This T cell receptor (beta chain) was identified in a study of blood T cells in healthy people across ages. Turning to the study itself: About one barcoded TCR beta cDNA was captured per two T cells.

The CDR3 spans 14 residues. Germline CDR1 SEHNR, CDR2 FQNEAQ (reference sequence). Findings of the study overall: Comparison with aged donors showed that long-lived donors had more naive CD4+ cells and higher diversity. Per-million-T-cell TCR beta diversity fell roughly linearly with age.

This clonotype was picked up a small number of times. Its matching antigen is unknown. At one of its ends the junction is not consistent with the germline gene, which may arise from a read error. Primers used in a second PCR of roughly 6 to 11 cycles were a sample-barcoded 5' primer and a J-beta primer mix. The template-switch adaptor was a 5' adaptor with 12 random nucleotides. It tagged each cDNA molecule. MiXCR, applied by TCRdb to the 5' RACE reads, yields one record per CDR3 protein. The sample yields about 570,000 distinct CDR3 sequences, roughly a quarter seen once. Specimen: blood. The source of this sequence is a woman between 65 and 79 years old in good health. The genes are TRBV7-9 and TRBJ1-4, with TRBD1 identical over 8 bases. The CDR3 reads CASSRGQGDEKLFF. CDR3 DNA: TGCGCCAGCAGCAGAGGACAGGGTGATGAAAAACTGTTTTTT.